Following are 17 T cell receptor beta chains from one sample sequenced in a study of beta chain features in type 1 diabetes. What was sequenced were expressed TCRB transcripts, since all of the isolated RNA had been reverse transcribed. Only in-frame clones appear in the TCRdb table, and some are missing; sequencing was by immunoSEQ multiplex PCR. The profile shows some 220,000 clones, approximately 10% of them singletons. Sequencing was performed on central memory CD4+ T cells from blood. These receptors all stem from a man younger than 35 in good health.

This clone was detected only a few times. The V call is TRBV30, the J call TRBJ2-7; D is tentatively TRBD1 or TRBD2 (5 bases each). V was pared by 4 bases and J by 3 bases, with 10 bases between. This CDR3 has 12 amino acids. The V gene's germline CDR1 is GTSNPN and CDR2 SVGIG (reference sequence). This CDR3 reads CAWKGPHYEQYF. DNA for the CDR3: TGTGCCTGGAAGGGACCACACTACGAGCAGTACTTC.

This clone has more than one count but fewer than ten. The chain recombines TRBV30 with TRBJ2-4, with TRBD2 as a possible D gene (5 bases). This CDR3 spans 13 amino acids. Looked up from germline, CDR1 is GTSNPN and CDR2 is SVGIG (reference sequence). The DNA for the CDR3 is TGTGCTTACAGCGGAGCGGCCAAAAACATTCAGTACTTC. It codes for CAYSGAAKNIQYF. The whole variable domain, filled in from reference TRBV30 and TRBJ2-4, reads SQTIHQWPATLVQPVGSPLSLECTVEGTSNPNLYWYRQAAGRGLQLLFYSVGIGQISSEVPQNLSASRPQDRQFILSSKKLLLSDSGFYLCAYSGAAKNIQYFGAGTRLSVL.

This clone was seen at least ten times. The CDR3 sequence is CAARSYEQYF. In DNA form, the CDR3 reads TGTGCCGCGCGGTCCTACGAGCAGTACTTC. J is TRBJ2-7 and V is TRBV27; D is uncertain. Trimming left V 11 bases short and J 1 base short, with 6 bases between. The CDR3 loop spans 10 amino acids. The germline V gene encodes CDR1 MNHEY and CDR2 SMNVEV (reference sequence).

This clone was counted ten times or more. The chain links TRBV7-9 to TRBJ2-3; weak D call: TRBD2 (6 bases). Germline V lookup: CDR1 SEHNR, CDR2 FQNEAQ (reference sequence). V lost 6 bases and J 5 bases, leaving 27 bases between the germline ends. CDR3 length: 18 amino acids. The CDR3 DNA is TGTGCCAGCAGTTTCGCCCCGGGACTGCCGAGGAGGGAAGATACGCAGTATTTT. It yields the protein CASSFAPGLPRREDTQYF.

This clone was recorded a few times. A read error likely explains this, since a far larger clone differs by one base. CDR3 in amino acids: CAWSRDRVSSRGYTF. CDR3 DNA sequence: TGTGCCTGGAGCCGGGACAGGGTCTCTAGTCGTGGCTACACCTTC. The chain uses TRBV30 and TRBJ1-2; 9 nucleotides agree with TRBD1. The CDR3 spans 15 residues. Germline V lookup: CDR1 GTSNPN, CDR2 SVGIG (reference sequence). J was trimmed by 7 bases and V by 3 bases; bases with no gene match: 12.

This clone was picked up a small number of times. CDR3 DNA: TGTGCCTGGAGTGTCGGAGAAACTGGAAACACCATATATTTT. Encoded protein: CAWSVGETGNTIYF. The chain uses TRBV30 and TRBJ1-3; D ambiguous. The CDR3 extends over 14 amino acids. V lost 0 bases and J 2 bases, leaving 8 bases between the germline ends. Germline V gene data show CDR1 as GTSNPN and CDR2 as SVGIG (reference sequence).

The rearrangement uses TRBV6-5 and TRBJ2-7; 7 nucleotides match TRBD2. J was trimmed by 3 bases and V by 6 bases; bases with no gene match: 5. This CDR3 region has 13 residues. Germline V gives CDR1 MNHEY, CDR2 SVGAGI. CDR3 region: CASSTPGGYEQYF. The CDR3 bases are TGTGCCAGCAGCACCCCGGGGGGCTACGAGCAGTACTTC.

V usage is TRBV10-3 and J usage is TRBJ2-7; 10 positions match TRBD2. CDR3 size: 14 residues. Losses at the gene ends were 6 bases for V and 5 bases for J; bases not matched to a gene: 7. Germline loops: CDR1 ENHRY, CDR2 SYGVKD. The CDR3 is CAIRPEGLANEQYF. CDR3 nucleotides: TGTGCCATCAGGCCGGAGGGACTAGCGAACGAGCAGTACTTC.

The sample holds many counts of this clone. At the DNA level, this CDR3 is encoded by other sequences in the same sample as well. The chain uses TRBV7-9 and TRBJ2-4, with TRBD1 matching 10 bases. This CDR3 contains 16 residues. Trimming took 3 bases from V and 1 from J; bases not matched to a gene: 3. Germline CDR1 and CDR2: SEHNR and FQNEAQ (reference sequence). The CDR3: CASSLTGGAAKNIQYF. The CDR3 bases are TGTGCCAGCAGCTTGACAGGGGGCGCGGCCAAAAACATTCAGTACTTC.

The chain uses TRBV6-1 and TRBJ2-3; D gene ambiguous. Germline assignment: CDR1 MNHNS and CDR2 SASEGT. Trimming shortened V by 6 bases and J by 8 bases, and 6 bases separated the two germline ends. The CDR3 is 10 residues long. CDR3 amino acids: CASSLPTQYF. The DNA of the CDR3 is TGTGCCAGCAGCCTCCCTACGCAGTATTTT.

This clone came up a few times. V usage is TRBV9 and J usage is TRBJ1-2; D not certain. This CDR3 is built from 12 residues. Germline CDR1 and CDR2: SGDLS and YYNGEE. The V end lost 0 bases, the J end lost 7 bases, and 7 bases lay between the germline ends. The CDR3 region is CASSVGGLGYTF. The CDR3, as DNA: TGTGCCAGCAGCGTAGGAGGTCTTGGCTACACCTTC.

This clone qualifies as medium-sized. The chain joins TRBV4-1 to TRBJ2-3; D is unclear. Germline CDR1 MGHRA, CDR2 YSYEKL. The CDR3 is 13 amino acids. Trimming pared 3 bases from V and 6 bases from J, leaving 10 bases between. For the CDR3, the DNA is TGCGCCAGCAGCCACGGGCGGCGCGATACGCAGTATTTT. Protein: CASSHGRRDTQYF.

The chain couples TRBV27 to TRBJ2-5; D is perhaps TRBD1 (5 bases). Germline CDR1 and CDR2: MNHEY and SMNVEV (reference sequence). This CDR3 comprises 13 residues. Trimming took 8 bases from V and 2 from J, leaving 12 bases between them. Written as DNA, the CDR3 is TGTGCCAGCGTTGACAGATTTCAAGAGACCCAGTACTTC. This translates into CASVDRFQETQYF.

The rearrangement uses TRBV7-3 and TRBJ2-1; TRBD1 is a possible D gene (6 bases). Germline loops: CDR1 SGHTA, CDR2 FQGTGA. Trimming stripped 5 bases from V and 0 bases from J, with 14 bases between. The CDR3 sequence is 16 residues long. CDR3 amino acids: CASSPRGKLSYNEQFF. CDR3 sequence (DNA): TGTGCCAGCAGCCCTAGGGGGAAACTCTCCTACAATGAGCAGTTCTTC. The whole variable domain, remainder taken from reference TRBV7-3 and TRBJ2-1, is GAGVSQTPSNKVTEKGKYVELRCDPISGHTALYWYRQSLGQGPEFLIYFQGTGAADDSGLPNDRFFAVRPEGSVSTLKIQRTERGDSAVYLCASSPRGKLSYNEQFFGPGTRLTVL.

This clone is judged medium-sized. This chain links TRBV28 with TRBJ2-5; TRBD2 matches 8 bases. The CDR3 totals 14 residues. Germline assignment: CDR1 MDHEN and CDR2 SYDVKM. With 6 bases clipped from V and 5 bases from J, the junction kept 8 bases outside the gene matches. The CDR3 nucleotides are TGTGCCAGCAGCCGAGCGGGAGATGGGGAGACCCAGTACTTC. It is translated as CASSRAGDGETQYF.

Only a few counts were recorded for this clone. The CDR3 sequence is CAMGTGAVTEAFF. As DNA, the CDR3 is TGTGCCATGGGGACAGGGGCTGTAACTGAAGCTTTCTTT. J is TRBJ1-1 and V is TRBV10-3, with TRBD1 matching over 10 bases. This CDR3 region has 13 residues. J gave up 5 bases and V 9 bases, and 6 bases lay outside the gene matches. The V gene's germline CDR1 is ENHRY and CDR2 SYGVKD.

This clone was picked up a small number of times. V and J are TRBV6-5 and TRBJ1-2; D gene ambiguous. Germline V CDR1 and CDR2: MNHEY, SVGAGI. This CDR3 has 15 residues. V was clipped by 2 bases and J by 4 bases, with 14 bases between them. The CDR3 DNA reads TGTGCCAGCAGTTACGGCGGACGGGGAAGCTATGGCTACACCTTC. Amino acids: CASSYGGRGSYGYTF.